This T cell receptor beta chain was found in a study of identical twins' blood T cells (dated by TCRdb to 2012 to 2014). For context, the study as a whole: Roughly 50 million Illumina reads were obtained across 12 libraries, of which six were alpha-chain libraries and six were beta-chain libraries. To assess how genetics influences repertoire formation, the study used next-generation sequencing to compare the TCR alpha and beta chain repertoires of three pairs of monozygous twins.

Six healthy women forming three monozygous twin pairs were used as donors. All three twin pairs had been raised together and were thought likely to have encountered the same vaccines and infectious agents. RNA was isolated from peripheral blood mononuclear cells and used to prepare TCR cDNA libraries. From cysteine to phenylalanine, the CDR3 is 14 amino acids long. CDR3 DNA only is kept here, 42 bases in frame from base 1. The germline V gene provides CDR1 SGHRS and CDR2 YFSETQ. Library preparation used 5' RACE. Data came from an Illumina Genome Analyzer IIx. RNA-based TCR cDNA libraries were prepared by a previously described protocol with several modifications. To prevent cross-contamination, barcodes specific to each sample were added to both ends of every TCR cDNA library during cDNA synthesis and amplification. Concerning the study's data processing: Between about 95,000 and nearly 550,000 clonotypes were identified per individual, with about 2.2 to 4 million CDR3-containing reads per library. Reads with improper barcode index combinations were discarded, and clonesets were then built for each library with the MiTCR software. While assembling CDR3 clonotypes, MiTCR filtered or rescued low-quality reads and corrected PCR and sequencing errors. Artificial out-of-frame clonotypes were mapped to in-frame sequences, with one indel allowed in the CDR3, and then removed. Similarity in V and J gene usage between donors was calculated as the Jensen-Shannon divergence divided by the mean entropy. The raw public data were reprocessed by TCRdb itself: fastp quality trimming at Q25, MiXCR clonotype calling, in-frame beta chains only. All rows with the same CDR3 protein become a single entry with the most common DNA and genes. It is TCRdb's table, rather than the study itself, that gives the V and J calls and clone size. The sample yields 300,000 to 450,000 distinct CDR3 sequences; 28% were counted once. In total, the top ten clones hold around 5.6% of the sample.

Broad study findings and their caveats: V gene usage was reported to be markedly more similar within twin pairs than between unrelated donors, even among non-selected out-of-frame TCRbeta clonotypes. Because the twins were reared together, environmental influences could not be ruled out as the explanation for twin similarity. Independent studies were stated to be required to validate the proposed role of the TCRalpha J segment in MHC recognition during thymic selection. The number of CDR3 clonotypes shared between two donors was mainly determined by the product of the cloneset sizes of the two donors, and no clear deviation from this trend was shown by twins. Among the most abundant TCRbeta clonotypes, each donor shared more CDR3 sequences with her twin than with unrelated donors.

For this clonotype: What this receptor recognizes is not known. A junction boundary mismatches the germline segment, possibly from a read error.

The source is a woman between 18 and 55 years old in good health. The specimen was PBMCs. The rearrangement combines TRBV5-1 with TRBJ1-3, with TRBD1 perhaps the D gene, on 6 matching bases. At the DNA level, the sequence is TGCGCCAGCCAGCAGGGGTCGGCTGGAGACACCATATATTTT. Protein translation: CASQQGSAGDTIYF.